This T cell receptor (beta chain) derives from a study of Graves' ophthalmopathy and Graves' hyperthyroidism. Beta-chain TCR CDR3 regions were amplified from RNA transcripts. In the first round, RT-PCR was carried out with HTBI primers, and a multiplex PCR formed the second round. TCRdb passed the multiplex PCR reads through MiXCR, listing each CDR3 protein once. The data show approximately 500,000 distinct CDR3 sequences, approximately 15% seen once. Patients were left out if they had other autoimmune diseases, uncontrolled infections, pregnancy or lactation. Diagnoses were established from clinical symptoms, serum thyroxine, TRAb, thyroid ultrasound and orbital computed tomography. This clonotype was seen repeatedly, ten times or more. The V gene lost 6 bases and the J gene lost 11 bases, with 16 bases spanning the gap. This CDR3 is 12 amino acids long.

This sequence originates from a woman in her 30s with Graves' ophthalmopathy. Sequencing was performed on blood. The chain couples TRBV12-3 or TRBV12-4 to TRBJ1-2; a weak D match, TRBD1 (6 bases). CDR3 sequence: CASRIQGRGYTF. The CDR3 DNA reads TGTGCCAGCAGAATACAGGGCCGGGGATACACCTTC.